Listed below are T cell receptor beta chains from one sample, sequenced in a study of blood T cell repertoires in COVID-19. TCRdb's table, derived via immunoSEQ multiplex PCR, lists solely in-frame clones and lacks some. The profile shows around 130,000 clones, around 91% of them singletons. Sequencing used peripheral blood. Receptors originate from a man aged 65 to 85 with active or convalescent COVID-19. Both conserved end residues are part of each CDR3. A D gene is named only where the DNA matches it firmly. Rows may omit the clone size; those that give it use once, few, many or a size class.

cdr3_nt: TGCGCCAGCAGCCAAGTACTAGCAGGGACTCCTGTCAATGAGCAGTTCTTC; cdr3_aa: CASSQVLAGTPVNEQFF; cdr3_length: 17; d_call: .; j_call: TRBJ2-1; clone_size: .; v_call: TRBV4-1
cdr3_nt: TGTGCCAGCAGGCGACAGGGATCTGGGGCCAACGTCCTGACTTTC; cdr3_aa: CASRRQGSGANVLTF; cdr3_length: 15; d_call: TRBD1; j_call: TRBJ2-6; clone_size: .; v_call: TRBV3-1/TRBV3-2
cdr3_nt: TGTGCCAGCAGTCTCATCACCCCGACTAGCGGGGGCACCTACTCCTACGAGCAGTACTTC; cdr3_aa: CASSLITPTSGGTYSYEQYF; cdr3_length: 20; d_call: TRBD2; j_call: TRBJ2-7; clone_size: .; v_call: TRBV2
cdr3_nt: TGTGCCAGCTCACCAGGTCGGCAGGGGGAAGATACGCAGTATTTT; cdr3_aa: CASSPGRQGEDTQYF; cdr3_length: 15; d_call: TRBD1; j_call: TRBJ2-3; clone_size: .; v_call: TRBV18
cdr3_nt: TGTGCCAGCACCTCGACAGGGGCTAATGAAAAACTGTTTTTT; cdr3_aa: CASTSTGANEKLFF; cdr3_length: 14; d_call: TRBD1; j_call: TRBJ1-4; clone_size: .; v_call: TRBV6-6
cdr3_nt: TGTGCCAGCAGTCTGACACTTTCTCGGGAGACCCAGTACTTC; cdr3_aa: CASSLTLSRETQYF; cdr3_length: 14; d_call: .; j_call: TRBJ2-5; clone_size: .; v_call: TRBV2
cdr3_nt: TGTGCCAGCTCACCGGGTCTAGCGGGGGAAGGGGCCAACGTCCTGACTTTC; cdr3_aa: CASSPGLAGEGANVLTF; cdr3_length: 17; d_call: TRBD2; j_call: TRBJ2-6; clone_size: .; v_call: TRBV18
cdr3_nt: TGCGCCAGCAGCCTCATGGCCGGGACAGGTGGCAATGAGCAGTTCTTC; cdr3_aa: CASSLMAGTGGNEQFF; cdr3_length: 16; d_call: TRBD1; j_call: TRBJ2-1; clone_size: .; v_call: TRBV4-1
cdr3_nt: TGTGCCAGCAGCTTAGTGGGGCAGCTAAATCAGCCCCAGCATTTT; cdr3_aa: CASSLVGQLNQPQHF; cdr3_length: 15; d_call: .; j_call: TRBJ1-5; clone_size: .; v_call: TRBV11-3
cdr3_nt: TGCGCCAGCAGCCAAGGACGGACAGGAGGGTTATCCATATATTTT; cdr3_aa: CASSQGRTGGLSIYF; cdr3_length: 15; d_call: TRBD1; j_call: TRBJ1-3; clone_size: .; v_call: TRBV4-1
cdr3_nt: TGTGCCAGCAGCCACCCCAGGGACACTGAAAAACTGTTTTTT; cdr3_aa: CASSHPRDTEKLFF; cdr3_length: 14; d_call: .; j_call: TRBJ1-4; clone_size: .; v_call: TRBV28
cdr3_nt: TGTGCCACCCGCCCAAGCGGGAGTACAGATACGCAGTATTTT; cdr3_aa: CATRPSGSTDTQYF; cdr3_length: 14; d_call: TRBD2; j_call: TRBJ2-3; clone_size: few; v_call: TRBV6-5
cdr3_nt: TGTGCCAGTAGGGGGACAGCGAACACTGAAGCTTTCTTT; cdr3_aa: CASRGTANTEAFF; cdr3_length: 13; d_call: TRBD1; j_call: TRBJ1-1; clone_size: .; v_call: TRBV19
cdr3_nt: TGTGCCAGCAGTTTGGGCAGGGCGGGACTATCACCCCTCCACTTT; cdr3_aa: CASSLGRAGLSPLHF; cdr3_length: 15; d_call: .; j_call: TRBJ1-6; clone_size: .; v_call: TRBV28
cdr3_nt: TGTGCCAGCAGTGAACAGGGGATTTCACCCCTCCACTTT; cdr3_aa: CASSEQGISPLHF; cdr3_length: 13; d_call: .; j_call: TRBJ1-6; clone_size: few; v_call: TRBV2
cdr3_nt: TGTGCCAGCAGCTTCCTAGGCTATGGGTACGAGCAGTACTTC; cdr3_aa: CASSFLGYGYEQYF; cdr3_length: 14; d_call: .; j_call: TRBJ2-7; clone_size: .; v_call: TRBV7-8
cdr3_nt: TGTGCCAGCAGCCCGCTTCGTAGCGGGAGGGCTAATGAGCAGTTCTTC; cdr3_aa: CASSPLRSGRANEQFF; cdr3_length: 16; d_call: TRBD2; j_call: TRBJ2-1; clone_size: .; v_call: TRBV7-9
cdr3_nt: TGCGCCAGCAGCTTGGAAAGCGGTTTCACAGATACGCAGTATTTT; cdr3_aa: CASSLESGFTDTQYF; cdr3_length: 15; d_call: .; j_call: TRBJ2-3; clone_size: once; v_call: TRBV5-1
cdr3_nt: TGTGCCAGTAGCATCCGGGACAGGGGAAACACCATATATTTT; cdr3_aa: CASSIRDRGNTIYF; cdr3_length: 14; d_call: TRBD1; j_call: TRBJ1-3; clone_size: .; v_call: TRBV19
cdr3_nt: TGTGCCAGCAGCTTAACGTGGGGGGAAATGAACACTGAAGCTTTCTTT; cdr3_aa: CASSLTWGEMNTEAFF; cdr3_length: 16; d_call: .; j_call: TRBJ1-1; clone_size: once; v_call: TRBV11-2
cdr3_nt: TGCGCCAGCAGCTTGTCCGACAGGGATACACCCCTCCACTTT; cdr3_aa: CASSLSDRDTPLHF; cdr3_length: 14; d_call: TRBD1; j_call: TRBJ1-6; clone_size: .; v_call: TRBV5-1
cdr3_nt: TGTGCCACCAGCATCCCAGGGAATAGCAATCAGCCCCAGCATTTT; cdr3_aa: CATSIPGNSNQPQHF; cdr3_length: 15; d_call: .; j_call: TRBJ1-5; clone_size: .; v_call: TRBV15
cdr3_nt: TGTGCCAGCAGTTCAAGTGGACAGGGAAATTCACCCCTCCACTTT; cdr3_aa: CASSSSGQGNSPLHF; cdr3_length: 15; d_call: TRBD1; j_call: TRBJ1-6; clone_size: .; v_call: TRBV6-4
cdr3_nt: TGTGCCAGCAGTTTACAAGTTGGACAGGAGAGCAGATCAACTAATGAAAAACTGTTTTTT; cdr3_aa: CASSLQVGQESRSTNEKLFF; cdr3_length: 20; d_call: TRBD1; j_call: TRBJ1-4; clone_size: .; v_call: TRBV28
cdr3_nt: TGCAGTGCTAGTCAGGCTAGCGTCCAAGAGACCCAGTACTTC; cdr3_aa: CSASQASVQETQYF; cdr3_length: 14; d_call: .; j_call: TRBJ2-5; clone_size: .; v_call: TRBV20-1
cdr3_nt: TGTGCCAGTAGTAGACAGGGGGGGCTAGGCACTGAAGCTTTCTTT; cdr3_aa: CASSRQGGLGTEAFF; cdr3_length: 15; d_call: TRBD1; j_call: TRBJ1-1; clone_size: .; v_call: TRBV19
cdr3_nt: TGTGCCTGGACTTCTCGCCCTGGCGGGCGCTACGAGCAGTACTTC; cdr3_aa: CAWTSRPGGRYEQYF; cdr3_length: 15; d_call: .; j_call: TRBJ2-7; clone_size: .; v_call: TRBV30
cdr3_nt: TGTGCCAGCAGCCAAGATCCTTACCGTTTGGCGGGAGACCGGACAGATACGCAGTATTTT; cdr3_aa: CASSQDPYRLAGDRTDTQYF; cdr3_length: 20; d_call: TRBD2; j_call: TRBJ2-3; clone_size: .; v_call: TRBV4-2
cdr3_nt: TGTGCCAGCACCTCTGACTCCTACTCCTACGAGCAGTACTTC; cdr3_aa: CASTSDSYSYEQYF; cdr3_length: 14; d_call: .; j_call: TRBJ2-7; clone_size: .; v_call: TRBV2